Following are 29 T cell receptor beta chains from one sample sequenced in a study of patients and donors after allogeneic stem cell transplantation. One entry per CDR3 protein, called by TCRdb with MiXCR from the RT-PCR reads. The sample has 7,300 or so distinct CDR3 sequences; 10% to 15% are singletons. The sequencing input was blood, either unsorted or a sorted T cell fraction (not recorded which). The receptors stem from a human donor who was either an allogeneic HSCT recipient or a stem cell or donor lymphocyte infusion donor (not recorded which). It is not recorded whose cells these are; they may come from a transplant donor.

The chain links TRBV24-1 to TRBJ1-1; D remains unclear. This CDR3 comprises 13 residues. The V and J ends lost 9 bases and 6 bases respectively, with 16 bases between them. Germline V gene lookup returns CDR1 KGHDR and CDR2 SFDVKD. In DNA form, the CDR3 reads TGTGCCACCTTCTTAGCGGGGAGCCCTGAAGCTTTCTTT. Protein: CATFLAGSPEAFF.

This clonotype is medium-sized by share. The J gene is TRBJ2-2, the V gene TRBV21-1; the table's D call, TRBD1, was not checked against the DNA. TRBV21-1 is shown as a pseudogene. This CDR3 spans 14 amino acids. The CDR3 coding sequence is TGTGCCAGCAACCACAGGCTGGGCACCGGGGAGCTGTTTTTT. Translating gives CASNHRLGTGELFF.

This clonotype was counted between two and nine times. This rearrangement joins TRBV7-9 to TRBJ2-7, with 7 bases identical to TRBD1. The CDR3 loop spans 17 amino acids. Per the germline V gene, CDR1 is SEHNR and CDR2 is FQNEAQ (reference sequence). V shed 2 bases and J 0 bases; nucleotides not matched to a gene: 10. The CDR3 sequence is CASSLRRGQSSSYEQYF. As DNA, the CDR3 is TGTGCCAGCAGCTTACGAAGGGGACAGAGCAGCTCCTACGAGCAGTACTTC.

The V call is TRBV7-9, the J call TRBJ2-1; 8 bases align to TRBD2. CDR1 SEHNR and CDR2 FQNEAQ come from the germline V gene (reference sequence). The CDR3 has 12 amino acids. V lost 5 bases and J lost 15; bases outside the gene matches: 9. The CDR3, as DNA: TGTGCCAGCAGCCCGGGAGGGGAGGCAAGGTTCTTC. It codes for CASSPGGEARFF. Full variable domain (missing parts from reference TRBV7-9 and TRBJ2-1): DTGVSQNPRHKITKRGQNVTFRCDPISEHNRLYWYRQTLGQGPEFLTYFQNEAQLEKSRLLSDRFSAERPKGSFSTLEIQRTEQGDSAMYLCASSPGGEARFFGPGTRLTVL.

The chain carries TRBV12-3 or TRBV12-4 and TRBJ1-5, with D possibly matching TRBD1 (6 bases). The CDR3 totals 14 residues. V lost 10 bases and J lost 5, with 18 bases in between. Here the CDR3 DNA reads TGTGCCATACAAGGGGGACCCAGGGATCAGCCCCAGCATTTT. This sequence encodes CAIQGGPRDQPQHF.

By share, this clonotype ranks as medium-sized (0.01 to 0.1%). V and J are TRBV27 and TRBJ1-5; D is ambiguous. Germline CDR1 is MNHEY and CDR2 is SMNVEV (reference sequence). The CDR3 is 14 amino acids. Trimming removed 5 bases at V and 3 bases at J, with 11 bases between. CDR3: CASSRSTANQPQHF. Here the CDR3 DNA reads TGTGCCAGCAGTAGATCCACAGCCAATCAGCCCCAGCATTTT.

This clonotype has a handful of counts. The chain has TRBV3-1 and TRBJ1-2; D gene unclear. The CDR3 covers 14 residues. Germline CDR1 and CDR2: LGHDT and YNNKEL (reference sequence). Trimming shortened V by 1 base and J by 2 bases, and 8 bases separated the two germline ends. The CDR3 reads CASSQALTNYGYTF. As DNA, the CDR3 is TGTGCCAGCAGCCAAGCGCTCACAAACTATGGCTACACCTTC.

This clonotype was counted a few times. This sequence joins TRBV7-2 and TRBJ1-3; the match to TRBD1 covers 9 bases. V lost 4 bases, J lost 4 bases, and 5 bases stayed unmatched. The germline CDR1 and CDR2 sequences are SGHTA and FQGNSA. The CDR3 has 15 residues. This CDR3 is CASSSGQGGGNTIYF. The DNA of the CDR3 is TGTGCCAGCAGCTCGGGACAGGGAGGAGGAAACACCATATATTTT.

This clonotype was recorded at least ten times. The V call is TRBV7-2, the J call TRBJ1-5, with a weak D call TRBD1 (5 bases). The CDR3 consists of 16 residues. Trimming pared 5 bases from V and 0 bases from J, leaving 14 bases between. Germline CDR1 and CDR2: SGHTA and FQGNSA. The CDR3 DNA reads as TGTGCCAGCAGCACCCCGGGGCAGTTTAGCAATCAGCCCCAGCATTTT. Its translation is CASSTPGQFSNQPQHF.

This clonotype was observed a handful of times. J is TRBJ1-2 and V is TRBV5-6; D remains unclear. This CDR3 contains 13 residues. CDR1 is SGHDT, CDR2 YYEEEE, per germline. Trimming took off 4 bases at V and 5 bases at J, with 12 bases between the two ends. The CDR3 protein is CASSPWGGYGYTF. As DNA, the CDR3 is TGTGCCAGCAGCCCATGGGGAGGATATGGCTACACCTTC.

This clonotype was seen repeatedly, ten times or more. The chain combines TRBV7-2 with TRBJ2-1; possible D gene TRBD2, 6 bases. Trimming cost V 2 bases and J 6 bases, with 8 bases left between them. The CDR3 has 13 amino acids. The V gene's germline CDR1 is SGHTA and CDR2 FQGNSA. The CDR3 sequence: CASSLSGPNEQFF. The CDR3 DNA reads TGTGCCAGCAGCTTAAGCGGGCCCAATGAGCAGTTCTTC.

The V gene is TRBV20-1, the J gene TRBJ2-7, with TRBD1 matching over 11 bases. The V and J ends lost 0 bases and 4 bases, in that order; junction bases with no gene match: 8. Germline V gene data show CDR1 as DFQATT and CDR2 as SNEGSKA (reference sequence). The CDR3 is 16 residues long. The CDR3 nucleotides are TGCAGTGCTAGAGATAGGGACAGGGGGTCTTGTTACGAGCAGTACGTC. The encoded protein is CSARDRDRGSCYEQYV.

This clonotype was seen once. A read error may explain this, as a much larger clone is one base away. Since no conserved phenylalanine or tryptophan closes the CDR3, a read error is the likely cause. The gene calls are TRBV6-2 or TRBV6-3 and TRBJ2-1; TRBD1 might be the D (6 bases). Germline V CDR1 and CDR2: MNHEY, SVGEGT. Trimming removed 0 bases at V and 10 bases at J, with 10 bases between. This CDR3 contains 13 residues. As DNA, the CDR3 is TGTGCCAGCAGTTACTCGAGGACAGAAGAGCAGTTCTCC. It translates to CASSYSRTEEQFS.

This clonotype has a handful of counts. The V gene is TRBV28, the J gene TRBJ1-4; D possibly corresponds to TRBD1 (5 bases). The CDR3 consists of 15 residues. Germline V CDR1 and CDR2: MDHEN, SYDVKM. The V gene lost 7 bases and the J gene lost 8 bases, with 20 bases spanning the gap. Written as DNA, the CDR3 is TGTGCCAGCAACAAGGATCGCAGGGATGGGGAAAAACTGTTTTTT. Its protein is CASNKDRRDGEKLFF.

This clonotype appeared many times. The chain employs TRBV4-1 and TRBJ2-3, with 7 bases fitting TRBD2. V shed 1 base, J shed 0 bases, and the junction held 4 bases outside the gene matches. CDR1 and CDR2 from the germline V gene are MGHRA and YSYEKL. This CDR3 region has 16 residues. CDR3 nucleotide sequence: TGCGCCAGCAGCCAAGCGGGGGAGGGAAGCACAGATACGCAGTATTTT. Translating gives CASSQAGEGSTDTQYF.

This rearrangement joins TRBV7-9 to TRBJ2-1, with 14 nucleotides matching TRBD2. The trim removed 5 bases at V and 8 bases at J, leaving 11 bases unmatched. CDR1 is SEHNR, CDR2 FQNEAQ, per germline (reference sequence). The CDR3 is 17 amino acids. The CDR3 region is CASSVAPRLAGGDEQFF. CDR3 bases: TGTGCCAGCAGCGTGGCTCCCCGACTAGCGGGAGGGGATGAGCAGTTCTTC. Based on the CDR3 plus reference TRBV7-9 and TRBJ2-1, the full variable domain is DTGVSQNPRHKITKRGQNVTFRCDPISEHNRLYWYRQTLGQGPEFLTYFQNEAQLEKSRLLSDRFSAERPKGSFSTLEIQRTEQGDSAMYLCASSVAPRLAGGDEQFFGPGTRLTVL.

This clonotype is medium-sized by share. The V gene is TRBV15, the J gene TRBJ1-3; D is uncertain. Germline assignment: CDR1 LNHNV and CDR2 YYDKDF (reference sequence). Trimming took 2 bases from V and 0 from J, leaving 11 bases between them. The CDR3 has 16 amino acids. The CDR3 reads CATSRLGPGSGNTIYF. As DNA, the CDR3 is TGTGCCACCAGCAGATTAGGCCCCGGCTCTGGAAACACCATATATTTT.

By share, this clonotype counts as medium-sized. J is TRBJ1-4 and V is TRBV9, with D possibly being TRBD1 (6 bases). Trimming took off 3 bases at V and 4 bases at J, with 13 bases between the two ends. Germline lookup yields CDR1 SGDLS and CDR2 YYNGEE. The CDR3 sequence is 15 residues long. This CDR3 reads CASSAEGGGNEKLFF. As DNA, the CDR3 is TGTGCCAGCAGCGCCGAGGGGGGGGGTAATGAAAAACTGTTTTTT.

In this sample, this clonotype turned up a few times. CDR3 coding DNA: TGTGCCAGCAGCCAAGGATTCCTAGCGGGACCTAGCTCCTACAATGAGCAGTTCTTC. This sequence encodes CASSQGFLAGPSSYNEQFF. V gene TRBV3-1 combines with J gene TRBJ2-1, with 9 bases that match TRBD2. The CDR3 length is 19 residues. Germline values: CDR1 LGHDT, CDR2 YNNKEL (reference sequence). The V gene end was trimmed by 1 base and the J gene end by 0 bases; junction bases not matched to a gene: 10.

This chain links TRBV4-2 with TRBJ1-1, with unresolved D. Germline CDR1 is LGHNA and CDR2 is YNFKEQ. Trimming shortened V by 2 bases and J by 0 bases, and 13 bases separated the two germline ends. The CDR3 totals 16 residues. The DNA of the CDR3 is TGTGCCAGCAGCCAACTGTCAGCGACTTTGAACACTGAAGCTTTCTTT. As protein: CASSQLSATLNTEAFF.

This clonotype was picked up a small number of times. This rearrangement joins TRBV7-9 to TRBJ2-5; D possibly corresponds to TRBD2 (5 bases). The V end lost 5 bases, the J end lost 1 base, and 8 bases lay between the germline ends. The V gene's germline CDR1 is SEHNR and CDR2 FQNEAQ (reference sequence). The CDR3 is 13 residues long. This chain's CDR3 is CASSRGAQETQYF. In DNA, the CDR3 is TGTGCCAGCAGCCGGGGAGCCCAAGAGACCCAGTACTTC.

At least ten counts were recorded for this clonotype. The chain combines TRBV7-2 with TRBJ2-6; D not certain. V lost 1 base and J lost 0, with 10 bases in between. Germline CDR1 and CDR2: SGHTA and FQGNSA. The CDR3 consists of 17 residues. The DNA of the CDR3 is TGTGCCAGCAGCTTAGTGACGCAAGCCTCTGGGGCCAACGTCCTGACTTTC. It translates to CASSLVTQASGANVLTF.

This clonotype was recorded many times. The V and J genes are TRBV7-9 and TRBJ1-5; D call uncertain. Germline assignment: CDR1 SEHNR and CDR2 FQNEAQ (reference sequence). The CDR3 is 16 amino acids. V was pared by 1 base and J by 2 bases, with 12 bases between. The CDR3 DNA follows: TGTGCCAGCAGCTTAGGGGCAGGCCGTGGCAATCAGCCCCAGCATTTT. Its protein product is CASSLGAGRGNQPQHF.

This clonotype was observed a few times. J is TRBJ2-5 and V is TRBV6-2 or TRBV6-3; D uncertain. V was trimmed by 2 bases and J by 1 base, leaving 2 bases between them. The CDR3 is made up of 12 amino acids. Germline CDR1 is MNHEY and CDR2 is SVGEGT. The CDR3 DNA is TGTGCCAGCAGTTACGTCCAAGAGACCCAGTACTTC. Translation: CASSYVQETQYF.

This clonotype was counted ten times or more. V usage is TRBV7-9 and J usage is TRBJ1-2; D call uncertain. V was shortened by 4 bases and J by 7 bases, with 13 bases between the two germline ends. Germline CDR1 and CDR2: SEHNR and FQNEAQ (reference sequence). The CDR3 length is 13 residues. The CDR3 spells CASSYSSRGGYTF. For the CDR3, the DNA is TGTGCCAGCAGCTATTCCTCTCGGGGTGGCTACACCTTC. The variable domain in full, with the rest retrieved from reference TRBV7-9 and TRBJ1-2, is DTGVSQNPRHKITKRGQNVTFRCDPISEHNRLYWYRQTLGQGPEFLTYFQNEAQLEKSRLLSDRFSAERPKGSFSTLEIQRTEQGDSAMYLCASSYSSRGGYTFGSGTRLTVV.

Ten or more counts support this clonotype. The chain carries TRBV15 and TRBJ2-5; tentative D call: TRBD1 (6 bases). CDR3 length: 13 residues. Germline V gene sequence: CDR1 LNHNV, CDR2 YYDKDF (reference sequence). With 4 bases removed from V and 4 bases from J, the gap between germline ends came to 10 bases. CDR3 amino acids: CATSNSGVETQYF. CDR3 in DNA: TGTGCCACCAGCAACTCAGGGGTAGAGACCCAGTACTTC.

This clonotype was recorded many times. The chain joins TRBV20-1 to TRBJ1-6; possible D gene TRBD1, 6 bases. This CDR3 is 15 amino acids long. Deletions cut 6 bases from V and 2 bases from J, with 14 bases between. Looked up from germline, CDR1 is DFQATT and CDR2 is SNEGSKA (reference sequence). The CDR3 loop reads CSAYNRDPYNSPLHF. In DNA, the CDR3 is TGCAGTGCATATAACAGGGACCCCTATAATTCACCCCTCCACTTT.

This clonotype was counted many times. V gene TRBV10-3 combines with J gene TRBJ2-1, with 10 positions matching TRBD2. Trimming removed 5 bases from V and 1 base from J; junction bases left unmatched: 5. Germline-derived CDR1 and CDR2 are ENHRY and SYGVKD. This CDR3 spans 16 amino acids. The CDR3, as DNA: TGTGCCATCAGTCCTAGCGGGAGTAGGTCCTACAATGAGCAGTTCTTC. It specifies CAISPSGSRSYNEQFF.

The table lists this clonotype with a few counts. This rearrangement joins TRBV7-9 to TRBJ2-3, with 8 bases lining up with TRBD2. CDR1 is SEHNR and CDR2 is FQNEAQ in the germline V gene (reference sequence). The CDR3 spans 18 residues. V dropped 7 bases and J dropped 2; count of bases not matched to a gene: 17. The CDR3 coding sequence is TGTGCCAGCACCTGGGGGGCTGCGGGGGGTATACCCACAGATACGCAGTATTTT. Translation: CASTWGAAGGIPTDTQYF.